This paragraph covers one T cell receptor beta chain sequence. The antigen remains undetermined. This sample was included in a study of cytomegalovirus exposure and HLA in healthy donors. Study-level background: Out of 398 genotyped donors, approximately 84% belonged to the Caucasian-associated ancestry cluster. Overall study findings and caveats: Using a false discovery rate of 0.05, a later analysis showed that approximately 18,000 TCR beta sequences were associated with HLA alleles. The authors judged a highly shared variant cluster likely a sequencing artifact. TCR beta V segments were, for the most part, productive about 87% or about 30% of the time in an earlier analysis.

13 Jbeta primers and 60 Vbeta primers were used for the PCR. Only in-frame clones appear in the TCRdb table, and some are missing; sequencing was by immunoSEQ multiplex PCR. The sample includes more than 110,000 clones, under 85% of them seen just once. V lost 2 bases and J lost 6, with 15 bases in between. CDR3 length: 14 amino acids. Germline assignment: CDR1 SGHRS and CDR2 YFSETQ. This clonotype was obtained from a man younger than 35 in good health and CMV-seronegative. Sequencing input: PBMCs. The chain has TRBV5-1 and TRBJ2-7; maybe TRBD2 (5 bases). The CDR3 here is CASSFGDWSGEQYF. The CDR3 DNA is TGCGCCAGCAGCTTCGGGGATTGGTCGGGCGAGCAGTACTTC.